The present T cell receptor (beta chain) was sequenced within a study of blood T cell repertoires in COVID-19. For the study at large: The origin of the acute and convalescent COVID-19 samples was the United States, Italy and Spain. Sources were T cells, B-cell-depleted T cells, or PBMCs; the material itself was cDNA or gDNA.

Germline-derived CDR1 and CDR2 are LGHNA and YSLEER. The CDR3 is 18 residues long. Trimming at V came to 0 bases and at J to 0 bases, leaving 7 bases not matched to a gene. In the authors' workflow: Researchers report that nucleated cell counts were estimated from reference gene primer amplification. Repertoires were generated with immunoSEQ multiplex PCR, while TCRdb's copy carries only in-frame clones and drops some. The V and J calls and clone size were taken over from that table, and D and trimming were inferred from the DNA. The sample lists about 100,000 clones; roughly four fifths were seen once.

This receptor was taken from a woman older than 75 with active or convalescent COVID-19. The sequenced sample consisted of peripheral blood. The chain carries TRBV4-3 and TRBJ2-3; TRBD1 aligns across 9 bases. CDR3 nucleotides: TGCGCCAGCAGCCAAGACTCGGGACAGGGATTGAGCACAGATACGCAGTATTTT. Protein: CASSQDSGQGLSTDTQYF.